The 27 T cell receptor beta chains reported below all come from one sample, sequenced in a study of T cells in Graves' hyperthyroidism and ophthalmopathy. There were TCR beta CDR3 regions amplified from RNA transcripts. In the first-round RT-PCR of the TCR CDR3, the HTBI primer set was used. One entry per CDR3 protein, called by TCRdb with MiXCR from the multiplex PCR reads. The repertoire includes under 350,000 distinct CDR3 sequences, around 13% of them detected once, and roughly 8.2% sits in the top ten. What was sequenced was blood. The receptor source for this set is a woman aged 40 to 50 with Graves' hyperthyroidism.

At least ten counts were recorded for this clonotype. The chain joins TRBV7-9 to TRBJ2-3, with 7 positions matching TRBD2. This CDR3 has 15 amino acids. CDR1 is SEHNR, CDR2 FQNEAQ, per germline (reference sequence). The V segment lost 5 bases and the J segment 1 base; nucleotides outside the gene matches: 6. The CDR3 DNA sequence: TGTGCCAGCAGCCAAGCGCTAGCGGGCACAGATACGCAGTATTTT. Translating it yields CASSQALAGTDTQYF.

This clonotype appeared a few times. V is TRBV5-1 and J is TRBJ2-1; tentatively, D is TRBD1 (6 bases). The CDR3 has 14 amino acids. CDR1 is SGHRS and CDR2 is YFSETQ in the germline V gene. Trimming removed 1 base at V and 6 bases at J, with 11 bases between. CDR3 region: CASSLSGQINEQFF. CDR3 nucleotides: TGCGCCAGCAGCTTGTCTGGACAGATCAATGAGCAGTTCTTC.

This clonotype was observed at least ten times. The chain combines TRBV11-2 with TRBJ1-1; 10 bases line up with TRBD1. Germline loops: CDR1 SGHAT, CDR2 FQNNGV. V shed 5 bases and J 1 base; nucleotides not matched to a gene: 1. The CDR3 runs 14 residues. Here the CDR3 DNA reads TGTGCCAGCAGCAGACAGGGGGCGAACACTGAAGCTTTCTTT. Translation: CASSRQGANTEAFF.

This clonotype has at least ten counts. In DNA, the CDR3 is TGCAGTGCTAGAGGGTTAGGTCAGCCCCAGCATTTT. It specifies CSARGLGQPQHF. This chain joins TRBV20-1 and TRBJ1-5; D is ambiguous. V was pared by 1 base and J by 6 bases, with 7 bases between. The CDR3 loop spans 12 amino acids. The germline CDR1 and CDR2 sequences are DFQATT and SNEGSKA (reference sequence).

About this clonotype: One junction end disagrees with the germline gene, perhaps due to a read error. The rearrangement links TRBV27 to TRBJ2-7; TRBD2 agrees at 11 bases. This CDR3 spans 15 amino acids. Germline CDR1 reads MNHEY; CDR2 reads SMNVEV (reference sequence). In DNA, the CDR3 is TGTGCCAGCAGCCCCTCTAGCGGGAGGTCTTCCGAGCAGCACTTC. It specifies CASSPSSGRSSEQHF.

This clonotype showed up just a few times. The rearrangement uses TRBV5-1 and TRBJ2-2; 7 bases are a match to TRBD1. The V and J ends lost 4 bases and 1 base, in that order; junction bases with no gene match: 1. The CDR3 loop spans 14 amino acids. Germline V lookup: CDR1 SGHRS, CDR2 YFSETQ. The CDR3: CASSGDRNTGELFF. CDR3 DNA sequence: TGCGCCAGCAGCGGGGACAGGAACACCGGGGAGCTGTTTTTT.

The sample holds many counts of this clonotype. The chain recombines TRBV7-8 with TRBJ1-2, with D possibly TRBD1 on 5 matching bases. Germline CDR1 and CDR2: SGHVS and FQNEAQ. Deletions cut 0 bases from V and 5 bases from J, with 16 bases between. This CDR3 has 16 residues. The CDR3 spells CASSLAPGRRFYGYTF. The CDR3 DNA follows: TGTGCCAGCAGCTTAGCCCCGGGACGAAGGTTTTATGGCTACACCTTC.

This clonotype occurred a few times. A single base separates this from a much larger clone, so it may be a read error. The CDR3 here is CASSGTSGRNEQFF. The CDR3 DNA reads TGTGCCAGCAGCGGGACTAGCGGGAGGAATGAGCAGTTCTTC. This rearrangement joins TRBV27 to TRBJ2-1, with 15 positions matching TRBD2. V trimming: 6 bases; J trimming: 7 bases; junction bases outside the gene matches: 1. The CDR3 has 14 residues. Germline lookup yields CDR1 MNHEY and CDR2 SMNVEV (reference sequence).

This clonotype was seen more than once but under ten times. This sequence joins TRBV14 and TRBJ2-2, with D possibly TRBD2 on 6 matching bases. CDR1 SGHDN and CDR2 FVKESK come from the germline V gene. CDR3 size: 14 residues. The V and J ends lost 1 base and 6 bases respectively, with 9 bases between them. The CDR3 DNA reads as TGTGCCAGCAGCCAAGTGGGGGGACCCGGGGAGCTGTTTTTT. Its protein product is CASSQVGGPGELFF.

The table lists this clonotype with a few counts. The V gene is TRBV6-1, the J gene TRBJ1-4, with D perhaps matching TRBD1 (5 bases). The CDR3 length is 14 residues. V shed 4 bases and J shed 5 bases, with 11 bases lying between them. The V gene's germline CDR1 is MNHNS and CDR2 SASEGT. CDR3 amino acids: CASSAGNLNEKLFF. CDR3 sequence (DNA): TGTGCCAGCAGTGCAGGGAACCTAAATGAAAAACTGTTTTTT.

This clonotype was recorded at least ten times. The chain joins TRBV28 to TRBJ1-2, with 7 bases fitting TRBD1. The CDR3 extends over 14 amino acids. The germline V gene has CDR1 MDHEN and CDR2 SYDVKM. With V trimmed by 5 bases and J by 3 bases, 6 bases remained unmatched. CDR3 DNA sequence: TGTGCCAGCAGTGGAGAGGACAGGTACTATGGCTACACCTTC. This codes for CASSGEDRYYGYTF.

This clonotype was seen a few times. The chain carries TRBV19 and TRBJ2-2; the D is unclear. CDR1 and CDR2 (germline): LNHDA, SQIVND (reference sequence). The ends were cut back, 8 bases at V and 4 bases at J, with 14 bases in the middle. CDR3 size: 14 residues. CDR3 region: CASRTLGSTGELFF. Written as DNA, the CDR3 is TGTGCCAGTCGGACGTTGGGAAGCACCGGGGAGCTGTTTTTT. Filled out from reference TRBV19 and TRBJ2-2, the complete variable domain reads DGGITQSPKYLFRKEGQNVTLSCEQNLNHDAMYWYRQDPGQGLRLIYYSQIVNDFQKGDIAEGYSVSREKKESFPLTVTSAQKNPTAFYLCASRTLGSTGELFFGEGSRLTVL.

This clonotype was counted ten times or more. The chain recombines TRBV2 with TRBJ1-2; TRBD1 aligns across 8 bases. V gave up 11 bases and J gave up 8 bases; unmatched junction bases: 13. The germline V gene encodes CDR1 SNHLY and CDR2 FYNNEI. There are 13 residues in the CDR3. CDR3 coding DNA: TGTGCCGGAGAGGGGACAGGCGCAACGGGCTACACCTTC. It yields the protein CAGEGTGATGYTF.

This clonotype was observed a few times. This chain links TRBV7-2 with TRBJ2-2; D is undetermined. Trimming left V 4 bases short and J 2 bases short, with 14 bases between. The CDR3 extends over 16 amino acids. From germline, CDR1 is SGHTA and CDR2 FQGNSA. The DNA of the CDR3 is TGTGCCAGCAGCTCCGGCGGCCTTTTCAACACCGGGGAGCTGTTTTTT. Amino acids: CASSSGGLFNTGELFF.

This clonotype was recorded a few times. This chain links TRBV7-2 with TRBJ2-5, with 7 bases that match TRBD2. The V gene's germline CDR1 is SGHTA and CDR2 FQGNSA. The CDR3 contains 15 residues. V lost 0 bases and J lost 2; bases outside the gene matches: 3. Here the CDR3 DNA reads TGTGCCAGCAGCTTAGCGTTGCGGGAGCAAGAGACCCAGTACTTC. Protein sequence: CASSLALREQETQYF.

This clonotype has a count of ten or more. The chain joins TRBV2 to TRBJ2-3, with D possibly being TRBD2 (5 bases). Between the trimmed V and J ends, which lost 6 bases and 1 base, there was a span of 8 bases. There are 13 residues in the CDR3. Germline CDR1 is SNHLY and CDR2 is FYNNEI. The CDR3 nucleotides read TGTGCCAGCAGCGCGGAGGGCACAGATACGCAGTATTTT. Protein product: CASSAEGTDTQYF.

This clonotype was seen many times. V and J are TRBV2 and TRBJ1-4; 8 bases are shared with TRBD1. Looked up from germline, CDR1 is SNHLY and CDR2 is FYNNEI. The CDR3 has 14 residues. The J segment lost 7 bases and the V segment lost 7 bases, leaving 8 bases of the junction unmatched. The CDR3 sequence is CASKGAGGFEKLFF. CDR3 bases: TGTGCCAGCAAGGGGGCAGGGGGCTTTGAAAAACTGTTTTTT.

This clonotype appeared a few times. A single base separates this from a much larger clone, so it may be a read error. The J gene is TRBJ1-1, the V gene TRBV11-2; 8 positions match TRBD1. The CDR3 runs 14 residues. V gave up 6 bases and J gave up 5 bases; unmatched junction bases: 8. Germline CDR1 is SGHAT and CDR2 is FQNNGV. The CDR3 coding sequence is TGTGCCAGCAGTGCTGGCAGGGGGCGGACTGAAGCTTTCTTT. It is translated as CASSAGRGRTEAFF.

J is TRBJ2-7 and V is TRBV5-1, with D maybe TRBD1 (6 bases). This CDR3 has 16 amino acids. Per the germline V gene, CDR1 is SGHRS and CDR2 is YFSETQ. Trimming took off 1 base at V and 6 bases at J, with 20 bases between the two ends. The CDR3 nucleotides are TGCGCCAGCAGCTTGTTGGGCGCTGGGGTAGGGGGCGAGCAGTACTTC. It is translated as CASSLLGAGVGGEQYF. The full variable domain, in which reference TRBV5-1 and TRBJ2-7 provide the parts outside the CDR3, is KAGVTQTPRYLIKTRGQQVTLSCSPISGHRSVSWYQQTPGQGLQFLFEYFSETQRNKGNFPGRFSGRQFSNSRSEMNVSTLELGDSALYLCASSLLGAGVGGEQYFGPGTRLTVT.

This clonotype was detected many times. V usage is TRBV11-3 and J usage is TRBJ1-1; unclear D gene. Germline V gene data show CDR1 as SGHNT and CDR2 as YENEEA. V dropped 0 bases and J dropped 6 bases, with 11 bases sitting between them. CDR3 size: 14 residues. The CDR3 DNA is TGTGCCAGCAGCTTAGATCCGAGCAGCCCTGAAGCTTTCTTT. This codes for CASSLDPSSPEAFF.

This clonotype was detected ten times or more. The gene calls are TRBV10-3 and TRBJ2-7; 8 nucleotides align to TRBD2. J was trimmed by 0 bases and V by 2 bases; bases with no gene match: 3. Germline-derived CDR1 and CDR2 are ENHRY and SYGVKD. The CDR3 covers 15 residues. The CDR3 bases are TGTGCCATCAGTGAGACTAGCGGTTCCTCCTACGAGCAGTACTTC. Protein: CAISETSGSSYEQYF.

This clonotype came up many times. The chain is built from TRBV19 and TRBJ2-1; 8 nucleotides align to TRBD2. The V gene's germline CDR1 is LNHDA and CDR2 SQIVND (reference sequence). The CDR3 sequence is 14 residues long. Germline trimming cut 4 bases from V and 7 bases from J; bases unmatched to any gene: 6. In DNA, the CDR3 is TGTGCCAGTAGTACGGGACTAGGCATTAATGAGCAGTTCTTC. As protein: CASSTGLGINEQFF.

This clonotype was seen more than once but under ten times. The rearrangement joins TRBV7-9 to TRBJ1-2, with 8 nucleotides matching TRBD1. Trimming at V came to 4 bases and at J to 8 bases, leaving 9 bases not matched to a gene. The CDR3 spans 14 residues. Germline V gene data show CDR1 as SEHNR and CDR2 as FQNEAQ (reference sequence). The CDR3 loop reads CASSSRTGWDGYTF. The CDR3 region has the DNA TGTGCCAGCAGCTCTCGGACAGGGTGGGACGGCTACACCTTC. Filled out from reference TRBV7-9 and TRBJ1-2, the complete variable domain reads DTGVSQNPRHKITKRGQNVTFRCDPISEHNRLYWYRQTLGQGPEFLTYFQNEAQLEKSRLLSDRFSAERPKGSFSTLEIQRTEQGDSAMYLCASSSRTGWDGYTFGSGTRLTVV.

This clonotype was counted ten times or more. The rearrangement uses TRBV27 and TRBJ2-3, with D unclear. V dropped 5 bases and J dropped 0 bases, with 15 bases sitting between them. This CDR3 spans 16 amino acids. CDR1 is MNHEY and CDR2 is SMNVEV in the germline V gene (reference sequence). In DNA form, the CDR3 reads TGTGCCAGCAGTGGGGAAGAGCCAGCTAGCACAGATACGCAGTATTTT. Its translation: CASSGEEPASTDTQYF.

The chain links TRBV15 to TRBJ2-3; 15 bases are a match to TRBD2. Germline V gene lookup returns CDR1 LNHNV and CDR2 YYDKDF (reference sequence). Trimming cost V 5 bases and J 6 bases; bases outside gene matches: 3. CDR3 size: 15 residues. The CDR3 DNA reads TGTGCCACCAGCTTTGGGACTAGCGGGAGGGATACGCAGTATTTT. It encodes CATSFGTSGRDTQYF.

Many counts were recorded for this clonotype. The J gene is TRBJ1-1, the V gene TRBV28; D not resolved. Per the germline V gene, CDR1 is MDHEN and CDR2 is SYDVKM. The length of the CDR3 is 12 residues. V lost 7 bases to trimming and J lost 7 bases, with 13 bases between them. CDR3 DNA: TGTGCCAGCATCCCACAAGAGGGTGAAGCTTTCTTT. Encoded protein: CASIPQEGEAFF.

Notes on this clonotype: Possible read error: a much larger clone is one base away. DNA of the CDR3: TGTGCCAGCAGCTGGACCGCCAGCTCCTACAATGAGCAGTTCTTC. Its protein product is CASSWTASSYNEQFF. V is TRBV7-2 and J is TRBJ2-1; D ambiguous. The V and J ends lost 4 bases and 0 bases respectively, with 10 bases between them. The germline CDR1 and CDR2 sequences are SGHTA and FQGNSA. There are 15 residues in the CDR3.